These 8 T cell receptor beta chains were all obtained from the same sample, sequenced in a study of T cell responses to AZD1222 COVID-19 vaccine. Here immunoSEQ multiplex PCR was the method, and the copy in TCRdb shows in-frame clones only, minus some. Of 130,000 or so clones in the sample, around nine tenths were seen once. Sequenced here: peripheral blood, sampled on day 0 of AZD1222 vaccination. The receptors stem from an adult in good health.

The chain couples TRBV5-1 to TRBJ1-1; 7 bases agree with TRBD1. Unmatched junction bases numbered 8, after V lost 7 bases and J lost 5 bases. Germline values: CDR1 SGHRS, CDR2 YFSETQ. The CDR3 length is 13 residues. CDR3 coding DNA: TGCGCCAGCCGACAGGGAATAGTGACTGAAGCTTTCTTT. Translating it yields CASRQGIVTEAFF.

CDR3 DNA: TGTGCCAGCAGCTTAGCGAGTAGCGCCGTCTACAATGAGCAGTTCTTC. This encodes CASSLASSAVYNEQFF. The chain employs TRBV7-2 and TRBJ2-1, with D possibly matching TRBD2 (5 bases). The CDR3 totals 16 residues. V was pared by 0 bases and J by 3 bases, with 12 bases between. Germline lookup yields CDR1 SGHTA and CDR2 FQGNSA.

J is TRBJ2-7 and V is TRBV5-1; D gene unclear. The CDR3 consists of 15 residues. Trimming left V 0 bases short and J 1 base short, with 11 bases between. Germline CDR1 SGHRS, CDR2 YFSETQ. Written as DNA, the CDR3 is TGCGCCAGCAGCTTGGAACATAACCCTTCCTACGAGCAGTACTTC. Protein: CASSLEHNPSYEQYF.

This sequence joins TRBV18 and TRBJ2-1, with 9 positions matching TRBD2. V shed 6 bases, J shed 5 bases, and the junction held 14 bases outside the gene matches. This CDR3 spans 17 amino acids. Looked up from germline, CDR1 is KGHSH and CDR2 is LQKENI. The CDR3 DNA reads as TGTGCCAGCTCCCGGCGGGAGCTACTAGCGGGCGACAATGAGCAGTTCTTC. Translating it yields CASSRRELLAGDNEQFF.

The rearrangement uses TRBV7-9 and TRBJ1-3; 8 bases agree with TRBD1. Germline loops: CDR1 SEHNR, CDR2 FQNEAQ (reference sequence). J was trimmed by 0 bases and V by 0 bases; bases with no gene match: 4. This CDR3 region has 17 residues. The CDR3 nucleotides are TGTGCCAGCAGCTTAGCGCTAGGGACAGGCTCTGGAAACACCATATATTTT. The encoded protein is CASSLALGTGSGNTIYF.

The rearrangement joins TRBV30 to TRBJ1-6, with TRBD1 matching 9 bases. The CDR3 runs to 15 residues. The V gene end was trimmed by 2 bases and the J gene end by 7 bases; junction bases not matched to a gene: 6. Germline V gene lookup returns CDR1 GTSNPN and CDR2 SVGIG (reference sequence). The CDR3, as DNA: TGTGCCTGGAGTCGTGGGACAGGGATCAATTCACCCCTCCACTTT. Its translation is CAWSRGTGINSPLHF.

V usage is TRBV6-5 and J usage is TRBJ2-5; TRBD1 is a possible D gene (6 bases). Germline V gene sequence: CDR1 MNHEY, CDR2 SVGAGI. Between the trimmed V and J ends, which lost 5 bases and 1 base, there was a span of 14 bases. The CDR3 totals 15 residues. This CDR3 reads CASSKPRTVQETQYF. The CDR3 DNA follows: TGTGCCAGCAGTAAACCCCGGACAGTCCAAGAGACCCAGTACTTC.

The chain links TRBV3-1 (or the pseudogene TRBV3-2) to TRBJ1-3; maybe TRBD1 (5 bases). Germline CDR1 and CDR2: LGHDT and YNNKEL (reference sequence). Trimming stripped 7 bases from V and 0 bases from J, with 7 bases between. The CDR3 length is 13 residues. CDR3 sequence (DNA): TGTGCCAGCATGACAGTCTCTGGAAACACCATATATTTT. Amino acid sequence: CASMTVSGNTIYF.